This TCR beta chain was sequenced during a study of blood T cells in healthy people across ages. The V segment lost 4 bases and the J segment 8 bases; nucleotides outside the gene matches: 9. This CDR3 has 15 amino acids. The germline CDR1 and CDR2 sequences are WSHSY and SAAADI. It was with a sample-barcoded 5' primer and a J-beta primer mix that a second PCR of roughly 6 to 12 cycles was run. TCRdb re-called the 5' RACE reads through MiXCR, storing one row per CDR3 protein. The sample records about 580,000 distinct CDR3 sequences, under 55% being singletons. The receptor was isolated from a man older than 75 in good health. The rearrangement uses TRBV10-2 and TRBJ2-1; 9 positions match TRBD2. Sequencing used blood. The CDR3 nucleotides read TGCGCCAGCAGTGCAGGGCTAGCGGGGCTGGATGAGCAGTTCTTC. Its translation is CASSAGLAGLDEQFF.